The entry that follows covers one T cell receptor beta chain sequence. Its antigen remains unidentified. Assay: immunoSEQ multiplex PCR; the TCRdb copy retains only in-frame clones and omits some. The sample has tens of thousands of clones; approximately 78% are singletons. The data belong to a study of a mutant IDH1 vaccine in newly diagnosed glioma. The overall study: Treated patients had a mean age of approximately 40 years and a sex split that was roughly 60% male and about 38% female. Study observations and caveats: Altogether, approximately 93% of patients exhibited vaccine-induced immune responses.

Time point meaning: baseline, week 1 (first vaccination visit). Treatment reported: pre-vaccination baseline after standard-of-care therapy. Every donor had a new WHO grade 3 or 4 astrocytoma that was IDH1-mutant, with loss of nuclear ATRX. This CDR3 comprises 16 residues. From germline, CDR1 is MNHEY and CDR2 SMNVEV (reference sequence). V shed 3 bases and J 1 base; nucleotides not matched to a gene: 7. The sequencing here drew on PBMCs, taken from a glioma patient treated with radiotherapy, temozolomide or both. The chain recombines TRBV27 with TRBJ2-7; 9 bases map to TRBD1. The sequence was collected from a man aged 18 to 30 with glioma. The CDR3 protein is CASSFSGQGLSYEQYF. The CDR3 coding sequence is TGTGCCAGCAGTTTTAGCGGACAGGGGTTATCCTACGAGCAGTACTTC.